The T cell receptor beta chain described here comes from a study of neurological immune-mediated disorders. Study-level results: Because no CDR3 amino acid sequences were shared across subjects by expanded clones, private repertoires were suggested in all groups.

TCRdb passed the 5' RACE reads through MiXCR, listing each CDR3 protein once. In the table there are under 60,000 distinct CDR3 sequences, around a sixth of which are singletons. CDR1 is MDHEN and CDR2 is SYDVKM in the germline V gene. The CDR3 has 14 amino acids. V lost 6 bases and J lost 4, with 15 bases in between. This clonotype was recorded at least ten times. Antigen specificity is unknown. The receptor comes from a man aged 60 to 75 in good health. The chain combines TRBV28 with TRBJ1-1; D is undetermined. Sequencing input: PBMCs. CDR3 bases: TGTGCCAGCAGCCCCCATAACGTCGGCACTGAAGCTTTCTTT. It translates to CASSPHNVGTEAFF.